This T cell receptor (beta chain) was obtained from a study of T cell changes during pregnancy in multiple sclerosis. Per the germline V gene, CDR1 is PRHDT and CDR2 is FYEKMQ (reference sequence). This CDR3 region has 16 residues. V gave up 0 bases and J gave up 4 bases, with 15 bases separating them. This clone was recorded a few times. Only in-frame clones appear in the TCRdb table, and some are missing; sequencing was by immunoSEQ multiplex PCR. The table shows about 59,000 clones, with roughly 94% occurring only once. The receptor's source is a female donor with multiple sclerosis, enrolled in a pregnancy study. This chain uses TRBV13 with TRBJ1-2; no firm D call. The source was CD8+ T cells from peripheral blood mononuclear cells, collected after pregnancy. CDR3 DNA sequence: TGTGCCAGCAGCTTAGGCCCCGGGGATTTGGCCTATGGCTACACCTTC. Encoded protein: CASSLGPGDLAYGYTF.